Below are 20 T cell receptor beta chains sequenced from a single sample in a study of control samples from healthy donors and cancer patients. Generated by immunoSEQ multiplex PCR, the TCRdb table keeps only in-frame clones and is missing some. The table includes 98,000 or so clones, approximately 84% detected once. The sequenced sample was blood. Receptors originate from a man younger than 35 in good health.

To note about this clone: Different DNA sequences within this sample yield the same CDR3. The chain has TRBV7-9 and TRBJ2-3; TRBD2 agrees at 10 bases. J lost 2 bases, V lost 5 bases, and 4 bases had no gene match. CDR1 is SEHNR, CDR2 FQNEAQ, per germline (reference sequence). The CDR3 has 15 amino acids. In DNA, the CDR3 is TGTGCCAGCAGCCCCAGCGGGGGGGCCACAGATACGCAGTATTTT. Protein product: CASSPSGGATDTQYF.

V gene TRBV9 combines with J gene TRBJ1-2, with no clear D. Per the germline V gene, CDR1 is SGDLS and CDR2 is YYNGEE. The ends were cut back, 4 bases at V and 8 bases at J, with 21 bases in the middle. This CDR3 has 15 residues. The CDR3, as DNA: TGTGCCAGCAGCTACTCGACACCCTTAAAATGGGGCTACACCTTC. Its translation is CASSYSTPLKWGYTF.

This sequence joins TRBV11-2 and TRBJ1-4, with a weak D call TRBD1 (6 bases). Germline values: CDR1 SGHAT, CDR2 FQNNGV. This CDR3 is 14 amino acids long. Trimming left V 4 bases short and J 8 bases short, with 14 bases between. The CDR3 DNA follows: TGTGCCAGCAGCTCTCTCAGGGGAAGAGAAAAACTGTTTTTT. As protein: CASSSLRGREKLFF.

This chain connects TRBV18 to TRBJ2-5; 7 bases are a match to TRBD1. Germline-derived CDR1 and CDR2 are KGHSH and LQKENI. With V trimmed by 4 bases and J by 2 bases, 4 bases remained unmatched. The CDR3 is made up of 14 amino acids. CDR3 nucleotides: TGTGCCAGCTCACTCCAGGGGGTTCAAGAGACCCAGTACTTC. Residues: CASSLQGVQETQYF.

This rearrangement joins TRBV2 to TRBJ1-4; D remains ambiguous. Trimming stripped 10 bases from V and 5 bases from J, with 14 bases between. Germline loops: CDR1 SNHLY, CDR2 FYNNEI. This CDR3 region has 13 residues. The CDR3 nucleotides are TGTGCCACTGGAGGGTTTGTAAATGAAAAACTGTTTTTT. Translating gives CATGGFVNEKLFF.

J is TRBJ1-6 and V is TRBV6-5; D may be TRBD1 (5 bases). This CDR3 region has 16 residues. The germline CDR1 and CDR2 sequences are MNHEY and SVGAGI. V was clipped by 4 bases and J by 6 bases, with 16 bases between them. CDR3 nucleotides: TGTGCCAGCAGTTTAGCAAGAACGGGGGTTAATTCACCCCTCCACTTT. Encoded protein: CASSLARTGVNSPLHF.

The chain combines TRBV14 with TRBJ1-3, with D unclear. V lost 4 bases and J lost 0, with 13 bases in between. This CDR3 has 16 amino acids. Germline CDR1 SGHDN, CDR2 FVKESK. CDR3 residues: CASSRIHLNSGNTIYF. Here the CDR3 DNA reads TGTGCCAGCAGCCGCATACATCTTAACTCTGGAAACACCATATATTTT.

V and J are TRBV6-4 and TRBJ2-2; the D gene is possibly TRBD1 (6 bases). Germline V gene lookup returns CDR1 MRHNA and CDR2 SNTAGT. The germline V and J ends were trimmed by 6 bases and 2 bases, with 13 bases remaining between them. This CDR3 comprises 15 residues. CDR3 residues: CASSPDSLNTGELFF. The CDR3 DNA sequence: TGTGCCAGCAGCCCGGACAGCTTAAACACCGGGGAGCTGTTTTTT.

CDR3 residues: CASSRRTSGGSAYEQYF. CDR3 nucleotide sequence: TGTGCCAGTAGTCGAAGAACGTCAGGGGGCTCAGCCTACGAGCAGTACTTC. The V and J genes are TRBV19 and TRBJ2-7, with 8 bases fitting TRBD1. This CDR3 is built from 17 residues. Germline CDR1 reads LNHDA; CDR2 reads SQIVND (reference sequence). V trimming: 5 bases; J trimming: 2 bases; junction bases outside the gene matches: 14.

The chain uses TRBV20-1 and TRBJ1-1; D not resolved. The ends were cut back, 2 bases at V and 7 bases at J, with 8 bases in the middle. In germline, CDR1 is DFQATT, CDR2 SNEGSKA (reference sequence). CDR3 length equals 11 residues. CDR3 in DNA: TGCAGTGCTAGACCCCCCGATGAAGCTTTCTTT. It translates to CSARPPDEAFF.

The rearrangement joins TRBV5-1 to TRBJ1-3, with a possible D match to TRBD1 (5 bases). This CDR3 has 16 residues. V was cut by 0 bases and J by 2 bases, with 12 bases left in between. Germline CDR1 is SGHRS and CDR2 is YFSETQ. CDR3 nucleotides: TGCGCCAGCAGCTTGGATATCGGGGGGACTGGAAACACCATATATTTT. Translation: CASSLDIGGTGNTIYF.

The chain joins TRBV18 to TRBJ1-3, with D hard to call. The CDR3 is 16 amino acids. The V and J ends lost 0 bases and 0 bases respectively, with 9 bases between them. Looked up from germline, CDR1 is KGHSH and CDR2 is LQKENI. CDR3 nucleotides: TGTGCCAGCTCACCACCGATGGGGATCTCTGGAAACACCATATATTTT. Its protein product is CASSPPMGISGNTIYF.

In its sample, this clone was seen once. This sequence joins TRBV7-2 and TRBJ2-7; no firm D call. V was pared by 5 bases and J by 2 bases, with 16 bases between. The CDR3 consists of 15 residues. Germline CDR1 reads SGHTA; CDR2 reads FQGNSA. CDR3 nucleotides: TGTGCCAGCAGCCCCTCTATCTCGCTAGCCTACGAGCAGTACTTC. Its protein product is CASSPSISLAYEQYF.

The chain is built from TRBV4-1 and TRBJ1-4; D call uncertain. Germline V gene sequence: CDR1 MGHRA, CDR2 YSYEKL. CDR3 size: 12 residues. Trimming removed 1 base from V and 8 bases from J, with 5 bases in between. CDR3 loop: CASSQVGEKLFF. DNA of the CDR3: TGCGCCAGCAGCCAAGTGGGCGAAAAACTGTTTTTT.

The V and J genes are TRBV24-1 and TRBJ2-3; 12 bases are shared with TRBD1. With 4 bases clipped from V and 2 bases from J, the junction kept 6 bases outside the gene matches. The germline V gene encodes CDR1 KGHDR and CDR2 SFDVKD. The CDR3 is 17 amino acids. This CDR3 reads CATSDSGTGGSTDTQYF. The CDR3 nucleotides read TGTGCCACCAGTGACTCTGGGACAGGGGGCTCCACAGATACGCAGTATTTT.

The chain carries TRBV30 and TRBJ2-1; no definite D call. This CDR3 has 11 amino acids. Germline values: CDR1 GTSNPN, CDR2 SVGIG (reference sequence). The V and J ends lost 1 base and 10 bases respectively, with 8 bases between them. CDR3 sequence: CAWSGRVEQFF. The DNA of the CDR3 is TGTGCCTGGAGTGGTAGGGTAGAGCAGTTCTTC.

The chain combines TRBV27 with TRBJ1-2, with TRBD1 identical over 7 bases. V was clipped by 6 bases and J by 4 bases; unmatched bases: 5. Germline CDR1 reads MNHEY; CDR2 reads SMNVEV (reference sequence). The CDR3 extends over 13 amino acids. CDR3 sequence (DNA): TGTGCCAGCAGCCCCGGGACAGTCTATGGCTACACCTTC. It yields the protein CASSPGTVYGYTF.

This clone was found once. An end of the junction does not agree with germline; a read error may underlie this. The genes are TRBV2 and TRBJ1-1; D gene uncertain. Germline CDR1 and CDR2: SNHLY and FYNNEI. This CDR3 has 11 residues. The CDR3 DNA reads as TGTGCCAGCAGGGGGAACAATGAAGCTTTCTTT. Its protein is CASRGNNEAFF.

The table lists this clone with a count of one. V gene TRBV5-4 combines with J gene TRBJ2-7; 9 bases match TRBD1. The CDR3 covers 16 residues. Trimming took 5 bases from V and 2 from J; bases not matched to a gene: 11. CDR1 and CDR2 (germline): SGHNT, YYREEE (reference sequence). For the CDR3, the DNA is TGTGCCAGCAGTTCAAGGGACAGGGTCGCTCCCTACGAGCAGTACTTC. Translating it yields CASSSRDRVAPYEQYF. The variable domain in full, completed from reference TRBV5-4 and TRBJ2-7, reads ETGVTQSPTHLIKTRGQQVTLRCSSQSGHNTVSWYQQALGQGPQFIFQYYREEENGRGNFPPRFSGLQFPNYSSELNVNALELDDSALYLCASSSRDRVAPYEQYFGPGTRLTVT.

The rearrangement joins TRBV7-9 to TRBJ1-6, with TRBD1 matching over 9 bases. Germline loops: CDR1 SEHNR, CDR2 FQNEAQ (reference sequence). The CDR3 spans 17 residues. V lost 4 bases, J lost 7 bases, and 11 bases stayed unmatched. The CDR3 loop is CASSSSRDRVPNSPLHF. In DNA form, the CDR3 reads TGTGCCAGCAGCTCGTCCCGGGACAGGGTCCCCAATTCACCCCTCCACTTT.